The 6 T cell receptor beta chains below all came from one sample that was sequenced in a study of shared clonotypes between healthy human individuals. Profiling relied on immunoSEQ multiplex PCR, and the TCRdb table lists in-frame clones only, not all of them. Here the sample spans around 700,000 clones, 72% being singletons. The specimen sequenced was memory CD4+ T cells sorted from blood. The subset denotes: CD45RA-negative fraction. The origin of the receptors is a woman between 25 and 40 years old in good health.

This clone occurred once. The J gene is TRBJ2-1, the V gene TRBV2; D remains ambiguous. Trimming removed 4 bases at V and 0 bases at J, with 4 bases between. The CDR3 totals 13 residues. Germline V gene data show CDR1 as SNHLY and CDR2 as FYNNEI. The CDR3 nucleotides read TGTGCCAGCAGTGTGGCCTCCTACAATGAGCAGTTCTTC. Translating gives CASSVASYNEQFF.

V usage is TRBV27 and J usage is TRBJ2-1; no firm D call. The CDR3 is 11 amino acids. Germline V gives CDR1 MNHEY, CDR2 SMNVEV (reference sequence). V dropped 3 bases and J dropped 7 bases, with 4 bases sitting between them. The CDR3 protein is CASSLRNEQFF. The CDR3 DNA is TGTGCCAGCAGTTTGAGGAATGAGCAGTTCTTC.

The V call is TRBV5-1, the J call TRBJ2-3; TRBD1 matches 9 bases. This CDR3 region has 16 residues. The germline CDR1 and CDR2 sequences are SGHRS and YFSETQ. With 2 bases clipped from V and 3 bases from J, the junction kept 7 bases outside the gene matches. The CDR3: CASSLGQGLMTDTQYF. Here the CDR3 DNA reads TGCGCCAGCAGCTTAGGACAGGGGCTTATGACAGATACGCAGTATTTT.

The chain is built from TRBV11-2 and TRBJ2-3; 7 bases fit TRBD2. After removal of 7 bases from V and 2 bases from J, the junction contained 6 bases not matched to a gene. This CDR3 is built from 14 residues. Germline assignment: CDR1 SGHAT and CDR2 FQNNGV. CDR3 DNA sequence: TGTGCCAGCACCCGACTAGCAGCCACAGATACGCAGTATTTT. This encodes CASTRLAATDTQYF.

This clone was recorded once. The V gene is TRBV27, the J gene TRBJ2-1; possibly TRBD2 for D (6 bases). Germline V gives CDR1 MNHEY, CDR2 SMNVEV (reference sequence). V lost 6 bases and J lost 10, with 16 bases in between. There are 13 residues in the CDR3. The CDR3 here is CASSWDLALEQFF. CDR3 DNA: TGTGCCAGCAGCTGGGACTTGGCTCTGGAGCAGTTCTTC.

This clone was observed a handful of times. V is TRBV10-2 and J is TRBJ2-7; 8 bases map to TRBD2. Unmatched junction bases numbered 13, after V lost 8 bases and J lost 7 bases. The CDR3 extends over 14 amino acids. In germline, CDR1 is WSHSY, CDR2 SAAADI. The CDR3 sequence: CASQNPTSASEQYF. CDR3 coding DNA: TGCGCCAGCCAAAACCCGACTAGCGCTAGTGAGCAGTACTTC.